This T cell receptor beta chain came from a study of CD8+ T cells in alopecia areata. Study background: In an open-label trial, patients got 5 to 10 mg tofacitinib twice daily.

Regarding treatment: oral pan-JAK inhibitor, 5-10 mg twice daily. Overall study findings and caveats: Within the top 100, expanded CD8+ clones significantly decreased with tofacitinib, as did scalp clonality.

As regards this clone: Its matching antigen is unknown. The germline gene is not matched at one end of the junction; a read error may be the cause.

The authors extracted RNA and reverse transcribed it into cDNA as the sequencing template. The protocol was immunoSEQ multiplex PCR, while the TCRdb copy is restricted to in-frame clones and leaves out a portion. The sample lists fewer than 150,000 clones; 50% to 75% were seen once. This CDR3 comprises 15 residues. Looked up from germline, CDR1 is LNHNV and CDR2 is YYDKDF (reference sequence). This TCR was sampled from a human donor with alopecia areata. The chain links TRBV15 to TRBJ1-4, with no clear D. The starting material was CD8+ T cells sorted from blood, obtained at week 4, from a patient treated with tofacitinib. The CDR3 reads CATSGDSTTNEKLFF. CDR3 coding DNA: TGTGCCACCAGCGGAGATAGTACAACTAATGAAAAACTGTTTTTT.